This TCR beta chain comes out of a study of blood T cells in healthy people across ages. Regarding the study as a whole: Strong correlation was found linking TCR beta diversity to naive T cell percentage.

A note on this clonotype: The antigen remains unidentified. At one end the junction does not follow the germline gene, possibly because of a read error.

The germline V gene encodes CDR1 SGDLS and CDR2 YYNGEE. This CDR3 is 15 amino acids long. For the second PCR, which ran for about 7 to 12 cycles, a sample-barcoded 5' primer and a J-beta primer mix were used. Every sample returned 2.5 million or more CDR3-containing paired-end reads. Each CDR3 protein gets one entry after TCRdb re-called the 5' RACE reads with MiXCR. There are approximately 1.5 million distinct CDR3 sequences in the sample; roughly a third occur only once, and around 10% lies in the top ten. The donors, aged roughly 6 to 100, were healthy Caucasians from Russia. The J gene is TRBJ1-1, the V gene TRBV9; no clear D. Sequencing was performed on blood. This sequence was found in a woman in her thirties in good health. The CDR3 protein is CASTVSDSVGTEAFF. In DNA form, the CDR3 reads TGTGCCAGCACCGTATCGGACTCAGTCGGCACTGAAGCTTTCTTT.